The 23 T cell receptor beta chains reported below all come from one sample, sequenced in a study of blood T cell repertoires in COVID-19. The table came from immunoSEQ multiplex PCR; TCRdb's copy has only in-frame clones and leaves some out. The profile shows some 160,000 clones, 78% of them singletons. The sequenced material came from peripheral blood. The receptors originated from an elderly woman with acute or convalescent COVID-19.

The CDR3 DNA reads as TGCGCCAGCAGCATGGCCTCAGGAACAGGGCTGGACGAGCAGTACTTC. The encoded protein is CASSMASGTGLDEQYF. The chain has TRBV5-1 and TRBJ2-7; tentatively, D is TRBD1 (6 bases). CDR1 is SGHRS and CDR2 is YFSETQ in the germline V gene. The V end was cut by 4 bases, the J end by 5 bases, with 22 bases between. This CDR3 spans 16 amino acids.

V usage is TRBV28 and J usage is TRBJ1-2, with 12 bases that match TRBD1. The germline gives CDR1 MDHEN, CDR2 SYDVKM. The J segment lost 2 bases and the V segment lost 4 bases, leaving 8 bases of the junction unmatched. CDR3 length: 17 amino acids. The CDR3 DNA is TGTGCCAGCAGTTCTTCCGGGACAGGGGGCGCGAACTATGGCTACACCTTC. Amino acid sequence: CASSSSGTGGANYGYTF.

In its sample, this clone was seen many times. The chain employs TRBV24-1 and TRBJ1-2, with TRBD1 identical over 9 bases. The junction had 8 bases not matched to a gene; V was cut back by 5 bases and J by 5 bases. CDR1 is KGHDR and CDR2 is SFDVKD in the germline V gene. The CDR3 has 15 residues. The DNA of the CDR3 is TGTGCCACCAGTGGCCCTACAGGGGGCGGATATGGCTACACCTTC. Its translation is CATSGPTGGGYGYTF.

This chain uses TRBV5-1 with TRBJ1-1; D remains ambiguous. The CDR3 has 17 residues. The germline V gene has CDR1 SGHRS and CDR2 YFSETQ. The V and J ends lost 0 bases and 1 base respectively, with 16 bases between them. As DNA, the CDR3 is TGCGCCAGCAGCTTGGCCCGGAGTTTGGAGACGAACACTGAAGCTTTCTTT. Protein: CASSLARSLETNTEAFF.

The CDR3 protein is CASGVGSSYEQYF. In nucleotides, the CDR3 is TGTGCCAGTGGGGTCGGGAGCTCCTACGAGCAGTACTTC. The V gene is TRBV19, the J gene TRBJ2-7, with TRBD2 as a possible D gene (6 bases). CDR3 length: 13 amino acids. Trimming stripped 8 bases from V and 0 bases from J, with 11 bases between. In germline, CDR1 is LNHDA, CDR2 SQIVND (reference sequence). The whole variable domain, filled in from reference TRBV19 and TRBJ2-7, reads DGGITQSPKYLFRKEGQNVTLSCEQNLNHDAMYWYRQDPGQGLRLIYYSQIVNDFQKGDIAEGYSVSREKKESFPLTVTSAQKNPTAFYLCASGVGSSYEQYFGPGTRLTVT.

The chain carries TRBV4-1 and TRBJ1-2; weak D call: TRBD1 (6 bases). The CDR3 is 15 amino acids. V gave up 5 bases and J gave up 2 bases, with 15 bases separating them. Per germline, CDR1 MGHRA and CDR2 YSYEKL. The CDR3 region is CASSKGEGVNYGYTF. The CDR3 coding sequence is TGCGCCAGCAGCAAGGGGGAGGGGGTGAACTATGGCTACACCTTC.

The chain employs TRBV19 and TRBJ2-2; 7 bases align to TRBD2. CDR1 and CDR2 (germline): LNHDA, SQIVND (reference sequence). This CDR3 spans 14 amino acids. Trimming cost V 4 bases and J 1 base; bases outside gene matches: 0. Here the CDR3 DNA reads TGTGCCAGTAGTAGCGGGAGGAACACCGGGGAGCTGTTTTTT. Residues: CASSSGRNTGELFF.

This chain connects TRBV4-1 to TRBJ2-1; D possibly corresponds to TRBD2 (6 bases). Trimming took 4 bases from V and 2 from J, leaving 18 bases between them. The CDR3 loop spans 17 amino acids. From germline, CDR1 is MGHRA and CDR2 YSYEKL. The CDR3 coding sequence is TGCGCCAGCAGCCCCCACCCCAACAGCGGGCCCTACAATGAGCAGTTCTTC. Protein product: CASSPHPNSGPYNEQFF.

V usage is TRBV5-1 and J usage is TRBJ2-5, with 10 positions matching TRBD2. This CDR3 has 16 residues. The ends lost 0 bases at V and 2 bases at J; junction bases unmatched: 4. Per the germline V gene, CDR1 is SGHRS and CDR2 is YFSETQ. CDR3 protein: CASSLVVAGGQETQYF. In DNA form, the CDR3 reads TGCGCCAGCAGCTTGGTTGTAGCGGGGGGACAAGAGACCCAGTACTTC.

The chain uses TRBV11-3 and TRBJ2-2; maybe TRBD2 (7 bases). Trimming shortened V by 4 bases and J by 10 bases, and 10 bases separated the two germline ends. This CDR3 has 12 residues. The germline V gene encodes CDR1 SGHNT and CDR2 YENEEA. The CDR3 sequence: CASSSGGSELFF. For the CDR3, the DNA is TGTGCCAGCAGCTCGGGGGGCTCGGAGCTGTTTTTT.

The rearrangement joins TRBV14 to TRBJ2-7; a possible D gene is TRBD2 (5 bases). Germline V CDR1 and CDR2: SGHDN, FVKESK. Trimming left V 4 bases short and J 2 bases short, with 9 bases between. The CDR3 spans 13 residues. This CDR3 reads CASSPGIAYEQYF. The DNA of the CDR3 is TGTGCCAGCAGCCCCGGGATAGCCTACGAGCAGTACTTC. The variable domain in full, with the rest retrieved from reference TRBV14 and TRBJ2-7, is EAGVTQFPSHSVIEKGQTVTLRCDPISGHDNLYWYRRVMGKEIKFLLHFVKESKQDESGMPNNRFLAERTGGTYSTLKVQPAELEDSGVYFCASSPGIAYEQYFGPGTRLTVT.

CDR3 nucleotides: TGCGCCAGCAGCTTGGAGGGACTAGCGCTGTACAATGAGCAGTTCTTC. This encodes CASSLEGLALYNEQFF. The J gene is TRBJ2-1, the V gene TRBV5-1; 10 bases map to TRBD2. V dropped 0 bases and J dropped 4; count of bases not matched to a gene: 4. The CDR3 runs 16 residues. CDR1 and CDR2 from the germline V gene are SGHRS and YFSETQ.

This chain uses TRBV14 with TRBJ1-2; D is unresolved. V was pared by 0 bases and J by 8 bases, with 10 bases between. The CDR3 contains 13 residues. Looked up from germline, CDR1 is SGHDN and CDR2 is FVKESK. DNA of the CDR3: TGTGCCAGCAGCCAAGATCATCAGTACGGCTACACCTTC. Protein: CASSQDHQYGYTF.

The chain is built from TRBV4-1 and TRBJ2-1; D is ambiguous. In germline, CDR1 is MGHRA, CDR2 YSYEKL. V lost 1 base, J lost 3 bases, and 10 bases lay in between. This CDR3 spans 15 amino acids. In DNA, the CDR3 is TGCGCCAGCAGCCAAGGAGCTACCCTCTACAATGAGCAGTTCTTC. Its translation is CASSQGATLYNEQFF.

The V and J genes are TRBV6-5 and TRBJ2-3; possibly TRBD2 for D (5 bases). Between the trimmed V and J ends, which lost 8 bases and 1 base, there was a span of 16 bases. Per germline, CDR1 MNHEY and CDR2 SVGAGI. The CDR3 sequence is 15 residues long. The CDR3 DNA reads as TGTGCCAGCCAACCCTGGTCCGGGGGCACAGATACGCAGTATTTT. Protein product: CASQPWSGGTDTQYF.

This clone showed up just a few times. The chain's CDR3 is CASMVMVSVNEQFF. The CDR3 nucleotides read TGTGCCAGCATGGTTATGGTTTCGGTCAATGAGCAGTTCTTC. J is TRBJ2-1 and V is TRBV6-5, with D unresolved. The CDR3 sequence is 14 residues long. The V and J ends lost 7 bases and 6 bases respectively, with 16 bases between them. Germline CDR1 reads MNHEY; CDR2 reads SVGAGI.

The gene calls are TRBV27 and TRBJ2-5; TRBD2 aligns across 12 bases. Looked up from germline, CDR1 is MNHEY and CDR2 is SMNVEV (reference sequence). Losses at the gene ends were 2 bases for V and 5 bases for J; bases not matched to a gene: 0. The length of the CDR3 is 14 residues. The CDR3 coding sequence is TGTGCCAGCAGTTTACTAGCGGGGGGGGAGACCCAGTACTTC. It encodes CASSLLAGGETQYF.

The CDR3 DNA reads as TGTGCCAGCAGCTTAGTAGACAGGGGCTACCAAGAGACCCAGTACTTC. It encodes CASSLVDRGYQETQYF. The chain is built from TRBV7-2 and TRBJ2-5, with 8 positions matching TRBD1. This CDR3 spans 16 amino acids. CDR1 is SGHTA and CDR2 is FQGNSA in the germline V gene. The V segment lost 1 base and the J segment 0 bases; nucleotides outside the gene matches: 4. Looking up the rest from reference TRBV7-2 and TRBJ2-5 gives the full variable domain: GAGVSQSPSNKVTEKGKDVELRCDPISGHTALYWYRQSLGQGLEFLIYFQGNSAPDKSGLPSDRFSAERTGGSVSTLTIQRTQQEDSAVYLCASSLVDRGYQETQYFGPGTRLLVL.

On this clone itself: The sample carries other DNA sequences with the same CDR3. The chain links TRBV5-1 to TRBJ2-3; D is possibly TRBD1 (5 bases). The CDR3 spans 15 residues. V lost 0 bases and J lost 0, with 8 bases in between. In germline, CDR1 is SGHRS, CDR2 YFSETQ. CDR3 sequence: CASSLGTPSTDTQYF. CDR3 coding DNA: TGCGCCAGCAGCTTGGGGACACCCAGCACAGATACGCAGTATTTT.

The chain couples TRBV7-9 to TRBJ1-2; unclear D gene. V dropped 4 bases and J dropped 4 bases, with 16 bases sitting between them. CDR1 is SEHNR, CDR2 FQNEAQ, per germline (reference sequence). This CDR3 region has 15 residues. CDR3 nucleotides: TGTGCCAGCAGCTCCAGCGGCGAGATACTCTATGGCTACACCTTC. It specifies CASSSSGEILYGYTF.

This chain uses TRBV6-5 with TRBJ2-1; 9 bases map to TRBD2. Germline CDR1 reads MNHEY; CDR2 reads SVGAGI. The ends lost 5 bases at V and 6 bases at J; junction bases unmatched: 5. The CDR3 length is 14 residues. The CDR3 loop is CASSTNSGGNEQFF. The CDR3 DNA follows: TGTGCCAGCAGTACGAATAGCGGGGGCAATGAGCAGTTCTTC.

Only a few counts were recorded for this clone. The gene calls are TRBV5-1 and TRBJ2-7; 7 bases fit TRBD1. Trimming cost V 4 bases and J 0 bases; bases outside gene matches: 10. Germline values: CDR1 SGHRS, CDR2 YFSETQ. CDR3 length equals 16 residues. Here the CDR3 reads CASSITTGTDSYEQYF. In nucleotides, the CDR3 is TGCGCCAGCAGCATAACAACCGGGACAGACTCCTACGAGCAGTACTTC.

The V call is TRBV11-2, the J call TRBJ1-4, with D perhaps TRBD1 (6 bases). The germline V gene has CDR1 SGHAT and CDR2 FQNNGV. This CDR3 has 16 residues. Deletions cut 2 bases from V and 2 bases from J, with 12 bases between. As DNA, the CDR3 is TGTGCCAGCAGCTTATTTGACAGGACGACTAATGAAAAACTGTTTTTT. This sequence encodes CASSLFDRTTNEKLFF. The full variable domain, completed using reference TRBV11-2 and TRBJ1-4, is EAGVAQSPRYKIIEKRQSVAFWCNPISGHATLYWYQQILGQGPKLLIQFQNNGVVDDSQLPKDRFSAERLKGVDSTLKIQPAKLEDSAVYLCASSLFDRTTNEKLFFGSGTQLSVL.